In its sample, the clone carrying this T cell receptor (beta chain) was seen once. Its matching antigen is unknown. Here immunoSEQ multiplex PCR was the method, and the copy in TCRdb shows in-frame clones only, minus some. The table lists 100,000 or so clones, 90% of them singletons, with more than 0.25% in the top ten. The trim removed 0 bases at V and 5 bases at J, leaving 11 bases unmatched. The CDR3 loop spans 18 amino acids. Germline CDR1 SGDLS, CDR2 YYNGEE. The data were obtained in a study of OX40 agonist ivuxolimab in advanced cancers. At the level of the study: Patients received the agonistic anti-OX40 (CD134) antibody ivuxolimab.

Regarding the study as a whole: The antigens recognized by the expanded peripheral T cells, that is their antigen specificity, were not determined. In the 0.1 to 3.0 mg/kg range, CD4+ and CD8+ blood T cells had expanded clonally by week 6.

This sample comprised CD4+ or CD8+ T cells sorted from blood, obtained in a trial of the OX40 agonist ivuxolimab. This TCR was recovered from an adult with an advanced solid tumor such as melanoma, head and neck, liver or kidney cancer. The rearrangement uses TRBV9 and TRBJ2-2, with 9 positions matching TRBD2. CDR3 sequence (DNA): TGTGCCAGCAGCGTAGCCTCGCGGGAGGGCGTTTCGACCGGGGAGCTGTTTTTT. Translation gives CASSVASREGVSTGELFF.